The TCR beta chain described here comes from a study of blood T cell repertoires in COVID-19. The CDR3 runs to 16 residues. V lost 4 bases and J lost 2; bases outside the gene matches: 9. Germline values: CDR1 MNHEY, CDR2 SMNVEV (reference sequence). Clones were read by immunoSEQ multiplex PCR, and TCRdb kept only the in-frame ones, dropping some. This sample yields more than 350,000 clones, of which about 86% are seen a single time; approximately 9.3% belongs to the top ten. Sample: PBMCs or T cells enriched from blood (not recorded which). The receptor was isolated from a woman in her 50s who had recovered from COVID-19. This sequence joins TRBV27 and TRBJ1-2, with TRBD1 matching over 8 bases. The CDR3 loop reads CASSSRTGMINYGYTF. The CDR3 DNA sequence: TGTGCCAGCAGTTCACGGACAGGGATGATAAACTATGGCTACACCTTC.